The rows below give T cell receptor beta chains drawn from one sample of a study of CD8 T cells in ankylosing spondylitis. One entry per CDR3 protein results from TCRdb running MiXCR on the 5' RACE reads. The sample has 300,000 to 350,000 distinct CDR3 sequences, around 20% seen once. What was sequenced was blood, either unsorted or a sorted T cell fraction (not recorded which). The source of these receptors is a female donor with ankylosing spondylitis or in good health (not recorded which). CDR3s include the opening cysteine and the closing phenylalanine or tryptophan. The D gene is left open where the match is weak. Clone sizes are given selectively: once, few, many, or a class where the clone is expanded.

v_gene: TRBV20-1; d_gene: .; j_gene: TRBJ2-6; abundance: .; CDR3aa: CSAPLPGHRRSGANVLTF; CDR3nt: TGCAGTGCTCCCCTACCGGGACATAGACGCTCTGGGGCCAACGTCCTGACTTTC
v_gene: TRBV5-1; d_gene: .; j_gene: TRBJ2-1; abundance: few; CDR3aa: CASSLVGESYNEQFF; CDR3nt: TGCGCCAGCAGCTTGGTGGGGGAATCCTACAATGAGCAGTTCTTC
v_gene: TRBV30; d_gene: .; j_gene: TRBJ2-1; abundance: .; CDR3aa: CAWNRGGSYNEQFF; CDR3nt: TGTGCCTGGAATCGCGGAGGGTCCTACAATGAGCAGTTCTTC
v_gene: TRBV20-1; d_gene: .; j_gene: TRBJ2-3; abundance: .; CDR3aa: CSARGVDTQYF; CDR3nt: TGCAGTGCTAGAGGAGTAGATACGCAGTATTTT
v_gene: TRBV6-4; d_gene: TRBD2; j_gene: TRBJ2-7; abundance: .; CDR3aa: CASMELSGTSGTEQYF; CDR3nt: TGTGCCAGCATGGAGTTGAGTGGGACTAGCGGGACCGAGCAGTACTTC
v_gene: TRBV7-9; d_gene: .; j_gene: TRBJ1-2; abundance: many; CDR3aa: CASSLEGGIYGYTF; CDR3nt: TGTGCCAGCAGCTTAGAGGGCGGAATTTATGGCTACACCTTC
v_gene: TRBV7-2; d_gene: .; j_gene: TRBJ1-1; abundance: .; CDR3aa: CASSLWQNTEAFF; CDR3nt: TGTGCCAGCAGCTTGTGGCAGAACACTGAAGCTTTCTTT
v_gene: TRBV20-1; d_gene: .; j_gene: TRBJ2-1; abundance: .; CDR3aa: CSALGGSSYNEQFF; CDR3nt: TGCAGTGCTCTTGGGGGGAGCTCCTACAATGAGCAGTTCTTC
v_gene: TRBV19; d_gene: TRBD1; j_gene: TRBJ1-2; abundance: .; CDR3aa: CASSSTDRTGYTF; CDR3nt: TGTGCCAGTAGTTCAACGGACAGGACCGGCTACACCTTC
v_gene: TRBV3-1; d_gene: .; j_gene: TRBJ2-1; abundance: few; CDR3aa: CASSQYLNGQFNNEQFF; CDR3nt: TGTGCCAGCAGCCAATATCTAAACGGACAGTTCAACAATGAGCAGTTCTTC
v_gene: TRBV24-1; d_gene: .; j_gene: TRBJ2-1; abundance: few; CDR3aa: CATSDSSSYSYNEQFF; CDR3nt: TGTGCCACCAGTGATTCAAGTTCGTACTCCTACAATGAGCAGTTCTTC
v_gene: TRBV19; d_gene: .; j_gene: TRBJ2-3; abundance: .; CDR3aa: CASSTFAHEALDTQYF; CDR3nt: TGTGCCAGTAGTACCTTCGCACACGAGGCCCTAGATACGCAGTATTTT
v_gene: TRBV2; d_gene: .; j_gene: TRBJ2-7; abundance: few; CDR3aa: CASSDGYASYEQYF; CDR3nt: TGTGCCAGCAGTGACGGCTACGCCTCCTACGAGCAGTACTTC
v_gene: TRBV20-1; d_gene: .; j_gene: TRBJ2-3; abundance: few; CDR3aa: CSARTGDTQYF; CDR3nt: TGCAGTGCTAGGACGGGAGATACGCAGTATTTT
v_gene: TRBV20-1; d_gene: .; j_gene: TRBJ2-6; abundance: .; CDR3aa: CSAMKGANVLTF; CDR3nt: TGCAGTGCAATGAAGGGGGCCAACGTCCTGACTTTC
v_gene: TRBV9; d_gene: TRBD2; j_gene: TRBJ2-5; abundance: .; CDR3aa: CASSATPGTKETQYF; CDR3nt: TGTGCCAGCAGCGCCACCCCGGGGACTAAAGAGACCCAGTACTTC
v_gene: TRBV24-1; d_gene: .; j_gene: TRBJ1-2; abundance: .; CDR3aa: CATSDGWGGYTF; CDR3nt: TGTGCCACCAGTGACGGATGGGGTGGCTACACCTTC
v_gene: TRBV27; d_gene: .; j_gene: TRBJ1-1; abundance: few; CDR3aa: CASSPRGGRRGEAFF; CDR3nt: TGTGCCAGCAGTCCACGGGGCGGCCGCAGAGGGGAAGCTTTCTTT
v_gene: TRBV15; d_gene: TRBD1; j_gene: TRBJ1-4; abundance: few; CDR3aa: CATSRTQGVVEKLFF; CDR3nt: TGTGCCACCAGCAGAACACAGGGGGTAGTTGAAAAACTGTTTTTT
v_gene: TRBV7-9; d_gene: TRBD2; j_gene: TRBJ2-3; abundance: many; CDR3aa: CASSFGLAGTDTQYF; CDR3nt: TGTGCCAGCAGCTTTGGTCTAGCGGGCACAGATACGCAGTATTTT
v_gene: TRBV7-2; d_gene: TRBD2; j_gene: TRBJ2-1; abundance: .; CDR3aa: CASSLWLAGGNNEQFF; CDR3nt: TGTGCCAGCAGCTTATGGCTAGCGGGAGGCAACAATGAGCAGTTCTTC
v_gene: TRBV10-3; d_gene: TRBD2; j_gene: TRBJ2-1; abundance: few; CDR3aa: CATKGLAGPSSYNEQFF; CDR3nt: TGTGCAACAAAAGGGCTAGCGGGACCGAGCTCCTACAATGAGCAGTTCTTC
v_gene: TRBV4-2; d_gene: .; j_gene: TRBJ2-1; abundance: few; CDR3aa: CASSQESYYHNEQFF; CDR3nt: TGTGCCAGCAGCCAAGAAAGCTACTACCACAATGAGCAGTTCTTC
v_gene: TRBV29-1; d_gene: .; j_gene: TRBJ1-2; abundance: .; CDR3aa: CSVEARVYGYTF; CDR3nt: TGCAGCGTTGAAGCAAGGGTCTATGGCTACACCTTC
v_gene: TRBV10-3; d_gene: .; j_gene: TRBJ2-3; abundance: few; CDR3aa: CAISESHGRTDTQYF; CDR3nt: TGTGCCATCAGTGAGTCACACGGCCGCACAGATACGCAGTATTTT
v_gene: TRBV20-1; d_gene: .; j_gene: TRBJ1-2; abundance: few; CDR3aa: CSAISTVYGYTF; CDR3nt: TGCAGTGCTATATCGACAGTCTATGGCTACACCTTC
v_gene: TRBV10-3; d_gene: .; j_gene: TRBJ2-7; abundance: .; CDR3aa: CAISTQGEQYF; CDR3nt: TGTGCCATCAGCACACAGGGCGAGCAGTACTTC
v_gene: TRBV7-2; d_gene: .; j_gene: TRBJ1-5; abundance: few; CDR3aa: CASSWGPSSQPQHF; CDR3nt: TGTGCCAGCAGCTGGGGACCTTCTTCTCAGCCCCAGCATTTT
v_gene: TRBV7-9; d_gene: .; j_gene: TRBJ2-1; abundance: few; CDR3aa: CASSSRRGNEQFF; CDR3nt: TGTGCCAGCAGCTCCCGACGGGGCAATGAGCAGTTCTTC
v_gene: TRBV12-3/TRBV12-4; d_gene: .; j_gene: TRBJ1-1; abundance: many; CDR3aa: CASSWTGGSTEAFF; CDR3nt: TGTGCCAGCAGCTGGACGGGAGGAAGCACTGAAGCTTTCTTT
v_gene: TRBV29-1; d_gene: .; j_gene: TRBJ2-3; abundance: many; CDR3aa: CSADGSTDTQYF; CDR3nt: TGCAGCGCAGACGGTTCCACAGATACGCAGTATTTT
v_gene: TRBV7-9; d_gene: .; j_gene: TRBJ1-4; abundance: .; CDR3aa: CASSLGGRAEKLFF; CDR3nt: TGTGCCAGCAGCTTAGGCGGCAGGGCTGAAAAACTGTTTTTT
v_gene: TRBV2; d_gene: TRBD1; j_gene: TRBJ2-1; abundance: .; CDR3aa: CASSEDRGLYNEQFF; CDR3nt: TGTGCCAGCAGTGAAGACAGGGGGTTGTACAATGAGCAGTTCTTC
v_gene: TRBV29-1; d_gene: .; j_gene: TRBJ1-1; abundance: many; CDR3aa: CSVAGRVEAFF; CDR3nt: TGCAGCGTTGCAGGCAGGGTTGAAGCTTTCTTT
v_gene: TRBV29-1; d_gene: TRBD1; j_gene: TRBJ1-1; abundance: many; CDR3aa: CSVRDTGVNTEAFF; CDR3nt: TGCAGCGTGAGAGATACAGGGGTGAACACTGAAGCTTTCTTT
v_gene: TRBV11-1; d_gene: TRBD1; j_gene: TRBJ2-1; abundance: .; CDR3aa: CASSSGQGSYNGGNEQFF; CDR3nt: TGTGCCAGCAGCTCGGGACAGGGGTCATATAACGGGGGAAATGAGCAGTTCTTC
v_gene: TRBV7-6; d_gene: .; j_gene: TRBJ2-3; abundance: few; CDR3aa: CASSLDQLPDTQYF; CDR3nt: TGTGCCAGCAGCTTAGACCAGTTGCCAGATACGCAGTATTTT
v_gene: TRBV20-1; d_gene: .; j_gene: TRBJ1-5; abundance: many; CDR3aa: CSASLGSGQPQHF; CDR3nt: TGCAGTGCTAGTTTAGGGTCCGGCCAGCCCCAGCATTTT
v_gene: TRBV20-1; d_gene: .; j_gene: TRBJ1-2; abundance: many; CDR3aa: CSASPGVGYGYTF; CDR3nt: TGCAGTGCTAGTCCGGGGGTTGGCTATGGCTACACCTTC
v_gene: TRBV19; d_gene: .; j_gene: TRBJ2-7; abundance: .; CDR3aa: CASKSTGAYEQYF; CDR3nt: TGTGCCAGTAAAAGCACAGGCGCCTACGAGCAGTACTTC
v_gene: TRBV20-1; d_gene: .; j_gene: TRBJ2-1; abundance: few; CDR3aa: CSARAGLDEQFF; CDR3nt: TGCAGTGCTAGAGCGGGACTGGATGAGCAGTTCTTC
v_gene: TRBV6-5; d_gene: TRBD2; j_gene: TRBJ2-3; abundance: .; CDR3aa: CASSYPGRKHTDTQYF; CDR3nt: TGTGCCAGCAGTTACCCCGGGAGGAAACACACAGATACGCAGTATTTT
v_gene: TRBV20-1; d_gene: TRBD2; j_gene: TRBJ2-2; abundance: .; CDR3aa: CSASLVGGSKHGELFF; CDR3nt: TGCAGTGCTAGCCTTGTTGGCGGGAGTAAACACGGGGAGCTGTTTTTT
v_gene: TRBV6-5; d_gene: TRBD1; j_gene: TRBJ1-5; abundance: few; CDR3aa: CASSRTGSRQPQHF; CDR3nt: TGTGCCAGCAGCAGGACAGGGTCGAGACAGCCCCAGCATTTT
v_gene: TRBV12-3/TRBV12-4; d_gene: .; j_gene: TRBJ1-2; abundance: few; CDR3aa: CASSRGLDYGYTF; CDR3nt: TGTGCCAGCAGCAGGGGACTGGATTATGGCTACACCTTC
v_gene: TRBV7-2; d_gene: .; j_gene: TRBJ2-1; abundance: few; CDR3aa: CASSLGATEWREQFF; CDR3nt: TGTGCCAGCAGCTTAGGTGCGACCGAATGGCGTGAGCAGTTCTTC
v_gene: TRBV13; d_gene: TRBD2; j_gene: TRBJ2-3; abundance: few; CDR3aa: CASSLSGKDTQYF; CDR3nt: TGTGCCAGCAGCCTTAGCGGGAAAGATACGCAGTATTTT
v_gene: TRBV6-2/TRBV6-3; d_gene: .; j_gene: TRBJ1-5; abundance: few; CDR3aa: CASSPGRLRGQPQHF; CDR3nt: TGTGCCAGCAGTCCGGGACGCCTAAGGGGGCAGCCCCAGCATTTT
v_gene: TRBV11-2; d_gene: TRBD1; j_gene: TRBJ2-6; abundance: .; CDR3aa: CASSPRTGLLSGANVLTF; CDR3nt: TGTGCCAGCAGCCCCCGGACAGGTCTTCTCTCTGGGGCCAACGTCCTGACTTTC
v_gene: TRBV7-2; d_gene: .; j_gene: TRBJ2-1; abundance: .; CDR3aa: CASSSRILNEQFF; CDR3nt: TGTGCCAGCAGCTCTCGGATCTTGAATGAGCAGTTCTTC
v_gene: TRBV12-3/TRBV12-4; d_gene: .; j_gene: TRBJ1-1; abundance: .; CDR3aa: CASSLGTGFENTEAFF; CDR3nt: TGTGCCAGCAGTTTGGGTACAGGGTTCGAGAACACTGAAGCTTTCTTT
v_gene: TRBV25-1; d_gene: TRBD1; j_gene: TRBJ1-2; abundance: few; CDR3aa: CASFRDRGVRYGYTF; CDR3nt: TGTGCCAGCTTCCGGGACAGGGGAGTTCGATATGGCTACACCTTC
v_gene: TRBV7-2; d_gene: .; j_gene: TRBJ2-5; abundance: .; CDR3aa: CASSLVAAGSQETQYF; CDR3nt: TGTGCCAGCAGCTTAGTCGCGGCGGGGTCACAAGAGACCCAGTACTTC
v_gene: TRBV11-2; d_gene: .; j_gene: TRBJ2-2; abundance: once; CDR3aa: CASSLDAGSNTGELFF; CDR3nt: TGTGCCAGCAGCTTAGACGCGGGGTCGAACACCGGGGAGCTGTTTTTT